A single sample is the source of the 26 T cell receptor beta chains below, sequenced in a study of blood T cell repertoires in COVID-19. Sequenced by immunoSEQ multiplex PCR; TCRdb stores in-frame clones only, minus some. This table holds 250,000 to 300,000 clones, around 90% found once. Sequencing input: PBMCs or T cells enriched from blood (not recorded which). These receptors originate from a woman aged 25 to 45 who had recovered from COVID-19.

This CDR3 is CASSEGGGPGENEQFF. Written as DNA, the CDR3 is TGTGCCAGCAGCGAGGGCGGAGGGCCTGGTGAAAATGAGCAGTTCTTC. The chain joins TRBV27 to TRBJ2-1; a weak D match, TRBD2 (6 bases). CDR3 length: 16 amino acids. Trimming stripped 6 bases from V and 7 bases from J, with 22 bases between. The germline CDR1 and CDR2 sequences are MNHEY and SMNVEV (reference sequence).

This clone was observed a few times. The chain uses TRBV7-2 and TRBJ2-7; tentative D call: TRBD2 (5 bases). The CDR3 spans 15 residues. V lost 1 base to trimming and J lost 2 bases, with 12 bases between them. The germline V gene has CDR1 SGHTA and CDR2 FQGNSA. This CDR3 reads CASSLVEGWTYEQYF. The CDR3 DNA reads TGTGCCAGCAGCTTAGTCGAGGGATGGACCTACGAGCAGTACTTC.

This clone was recorded only once. J is TRBJ2-1 and V is TRBV29-1; TRBD2 matches at 11 bases. Germline trimming cut 2 bases from V and 6 bases from J; bases unmatched to any gene: 6. The CDR3 sequence is 15 residues long. The germline V gene encodes CDR1 SQVTM and CDR2 ANQGSEA. CDR3 nucleotides: TGCAGCGTTGAATTAGGGACTAGCGGACTCAATGAGCAGTTCTTC. It is translated as CSVELGTSGLNEQFF.

The chain joins TRBV7-8 to TRBJ2-7, with 10 bases fitting TRBD2. Germline V CDR1 and CDR2: SGHVS, FQNEAQ. CDR3 length equals 19 residues. V was clipped by 5 bases and J by 2 bases; unmatched bases: 18. CDR3 amino acids: CASSQYGGLAGVTTYEQYF. The CDR3 bases are TGTGCCAGCAGCCAATATGGGGGGCTAGCGGGAGTTACCACCTACGAGCAGTACTTC.

The rearrangement uses TRBV28 and TRBJ2-2; TRBD1 might be the D (6 bases). CDR3 size: 16 residues. V dropped 0 bases and J dropped 0 bases, with 8 bases sitting between them. Germline CDR1 is MDHEN and CDR2 is SYDVKM. CDR3 DNA sequence: TGTGCCAGCAGTTTATGGGACAGCCCGAACACCGGGGAGCTGTTTTTT. As protein: CASSLWDSPNTGELFF.

V gene TRBV12-3 or TRBV12-4 combines with J gene TRBJ1-2; D unclear. CDR3 length: 13 residues. The V end lost 6 bases, the J end lost 5 bases, and 13 bases lay between the germline ends. CDR3: CASSLGLEYGYTF. Here the CDR3 DNA reads TGTGCCAGCAGCCTGGGTCTAGAATATGGCTACACCTTC.

The rearrangement uses TRBV5-1 and TRBJ2-7; maybe TRBD2 (6 bases). V was clipped by 0 bases and J by 0 bases, with 16 bases between them. The CDR3 is 17 residues long. Germline V gene lookup returns CDR1 SGHRS and CDR2 YFSETQ. The CDR3 loop reads CASSLDPGLRVSYEQYF. The CDR3 nucleotides read TGCGCCAGCAGCTTGGACCCGGGACTCCGGGTCTCCTACGAGCAGTACTTC.

The chain carries TRBV28 and TRBJ2-7; D perhaps matches TRBD1 (5 bases). The CDR3 contains 16 residues. Germline V gene sequence: CDR1 MDHEN, CDR2 SYDVKM. Deletions cut 3 bases from V and 4 bases from J, with 19 bases between. The CDR3 reads CASSFPPIGAEYEQYF. The CDR3 DNA sequence: TGTGCCAGCAGTTTCCCCCCGATAGGGGCAGAGTACGAGCAGTACTTC. The variable domain in full, completed from reference TRBV28 and TRBJ2-7, reads DVKVTQSSRYLVKRTGEKVFLECVQDMDHENMFWYRQDPGLGLRLIYFSYDVKMKEKGDIPEGYSVSREKKERFSLILESASTNQTSMYLCASSFPPIGAEYEQYFGPGTRLTVT.

This chain links TRBV3-1 (or the pseudogene TRBV3-2) with TRBJ2-3; 7 bases map to TRBD2. Germline CDR1 reads LGHDT; CDR2 reads YNNKEL (reference sequence). V was pared by 0 bases and J by 4 bases, with 4 bases of the junction left unmatched. This CDR3 is 15 amino acids long. The CDR3 sequence is CASSQEAGAPDTQYF. The CDR3 DNA sequence: TGTGCCAGCAGCCAAGAGGCGGGAGCCCCAGATACGCAGTATTTT.

The CDR3 DNA reads TGTGCCAGCAGTGACAGGGGTCATGGCGATTCACCCCTCCACTTT. The encoded protein is CASSDRGHGDSPLHF. The chain carries TRBV6-2 or TRBV6-3 and TRBJ1-6, with 8 bases that match TRBD1. The CDR3 spans 15 residues. The germline V gene encodes CDR1 MNHEY and CDR2 SVGEGT. J gave up 8 bases and V 5 bases, and 8 bases lay outside the gene matches.

This chain connects TRBV7-2 to TRBJ2-2; D is undetermined. V gave up 3 bases and J gave up 4 bases, with 6 bases separating them. The CDR3 loop spans 13 amino acids. The V gene's germline CDR1 is SGHTA and CDR2 FQGNSA. The CDR3: CASSFVSTGELFF. The CDR3 region has the DNA TGTGCCAGCAGCTTCGTCTCCACCGGGGAGCTGTTTTTT. Full variable domain (remainder filled in from reference TRBV7-2 and TRBJ2-2): GAGVSQSPSNKVTEKGKDVELRCDPISGHTALYWYRQSLGQGLEFLIYFQGNSAPDKSGLPSDRFSAERTGGSVSTLTIQRTQQEDSAVYLCASSFVSTGELFFGEGSRLTVL.

V is TRBV19 and J is TRBJ1-1; D uncertain. The germline V gene has CDR1 LNHDA and CDR2 SQIVND (reference sequence). The CDR3 has 13 amino acids. V was trimmed by 5 bases and J by 3 bases, leaving 10 bases between them. CDR3 DNA sequence: TGTGCCAGTAGTGCGGATAGCGACACTGAAGCTTTCTTT. This codes for CASSADSDTEAFF.

The chain uses TRBV5-4 and TRBJ2-4; tentative D call: TRBD2 (5 bases). Trimming cost V 4 bases and J 4 bases, with 18 bases left between them. This CDR3 comprises 16 residues. Per germline, CDR1 SGHNT and CDR2 YYREEE (reference sequence). The CDR3 DNA sequence: TGTGCCAGCAGCGCGACCGGACGGTCGGGAAAAAACATTCAGTACTTC. Its translation: CASSATGRSGKNIQYF.

The count of this clone is one. J is TRBJ2-3 and V is TRBV24-1; 8 bases align to TRBD1. CDR3 length equals 18 residues. J was trimmed by 3 bases and V by 3 bases; bases with no gene match: 13. CDR1 is KGHDR, CDR2 SFDVKD, per germline. CDR3 bases: TGTGCCACCAGTGATCTGGAGGACAGGGCGAAAAGTACAGATACGCAGTATTTT. Translation: CATSDLEDRAKSTDTQYF.

This chain joins TRBV28 and TRBJ1-5, with D possibly matching TRBD1 (6 bases). Germline V lookup: CDR1 MDHEN, CDR2 SYDVKM. V dropped 3 bases and J dropped 3 bases, with 12 bases sitting between them. The CDR3 covers 15 residues. DNA for the CDR3: TGTGCCAGCAGTTTCAACAGGGAACTCAATCAGCCCCAGCATTTT. Its translation: CASSFNRELNQPQHF. Filled out from reference TRBV28 and TRBJ1-5, the complete variable domain reads DVKVTQSSRYLVKRTGEKVFLECVQDMDHENMFWYRQDPGLGLRLIYFSYDVKMKEKGDIPEGYSVSREKKERFSLILESASTNQTSMYLCASSFNRELNQPQHFGDGTRLSIL.

This chain joins TRBV19 and TRBJ2-2, with a weak D call TRBD1 (6 bases). CDR3 length equals 17 residues. Germline CDR1 reads LNHDA; CDR2 reads SQIVND (reference sequence). V lost 5 bases, J lost 0 bases, and 16 bases lay in between. The CDR3 DNA reads TGTGCCAGTAGTTTGGTGTGGGGGCAGTCGAACACCGGGGAGCTGTTTTTT. Protein: CASSLVWGQSNTGELFF.

V usage is TRBV5-6 and J usage is TRBJ1-1; 7 nucleotides line up with TRBD1. CDR1 is SGHDT and CDR2 is YYEEEE in the germline V gene. The CDR3 spans 16 residues. The V segment lost 0 bases and the J segment 5 bases; nucleotides outside the gene matches: 10. The CDR3 DNA sequence: TGTGCCAGCAGCTTGGAAGGGGGCGGCATTCAAACTGAAGCTTTCTTT. Amino acids: CASSLEGGGIQTEAFF. The variable domain in full, completed from reference TRBV5-6 and TRBJ1-1, reads DAGVTQSPTHLIKTRGQQVTLRCSPKSGHDTVSWYQQALGQGPQFIFQYYEEEERQRGNFPDRFSGHQFPNYSSELNVNALLLGDSALYLCASSLEGGGIQTEAFFGQGTRLTVV.

The chain combines TRBV9 with TRBJ2-2, with 8 bases fitting TRBD1. V was clipped by 2 bases and J by 3 bases; unmatched bases: 3. This CDR3 contains 15 residues. CDR1 is SGDLS, CDR2 YYNGEE, per germline. The CDR3 DNA is TGTGCCAGCAGCGTCCAGGGGGCTTACACCGGGGAGCTGTTTTTT. Its protein is CASSVQGAYTGELFF.

CDR3 region: CASSLGGMGQGAEQFF. CDR3 bases: TGTGCCAGCAGCTTAGGGGGCATGGGACAGGGTGCTGAGCAGTTCTTC. The chain has TRBV7-9 and TRBJ2-1; TRBD1 matches 9 bases. The ends lost 1 base at V and 9 bases at J; junction bases unmatched: 10. The CDR3 is made up of 16 amino acids. Germline assignment: CDR1 SEHNR and CDR2 FQNEAQ (reference sequence).

V is TRBV4-1 and J is TRBJ1-2; TRBD1 might be the D (5 bases). The length of the CDR3 is 13 residues. The germline V gene encodes CDR1 MGHRA and CDR2 YSYEKL. Trimming removed 2 bases from V and 7 bases from J, with 11 bases in between. The CDR3 here is CASSQNTGTGYTF. The CDR3 DNA follows: TGCGCCAGCAGCCAAAACACAGGTACTGGCTACACCTTC.

This CDR3 reads CASSRSIDRTRGYTF. The CDR3 region has the DNA TGTGCCAGCAGCCGGAGTATTGACAGGACCAGGGGCTACACCTTC. The rearrangement uses TRBV7-9 and TRBJ1-2, with D tentatively TRBD1 (6 bases). The CDR3 sequence is 15 residues long. Germline V gives CDR1 SEHNR, CDR2 FQNEAQ (reference sequence). Trimming shortened V by 5 bases and J by 8 bases, and 21 bases separated the two germline ends.

This chain connects TRBV27 to TRBJ1-4, with D uncertain. Trimming stripped 6 bases from V and 8 bases from J, with 16 bases between. This CDR3 has 14 amino acids. Germline V CDR1 and CDR2: MNHEY, SMNVEV (reference sequence). The CDR3 loop reads CASRPGGSLEKLFF. CDR3 nucleotide sequence: TGTGCCAGCAGGCCTGGAGGGAGCCTAGAAAAACTGTTTTTT.

This rearrangement joins TRBV5-6 to TRBJ2-3, with 10 bases that match TRBD2. The V gene end was trimmed by 4 bases and the J gene end by 1 base; junction bases not matched to a gene: 6. This CDR3 comprises 16 residues. Germline CDR1 SGHDT, CDR2 YYEEEE. The CDR3 DNA sequence: TGTGCCAGCAGCGCCGGCCTAGCGGGGGGCACAGATACGCAGTATTTT. Its translation is CASSAGLAGGTDTQYF.

V usage is TRBV7-8 and J usage is TRBJ2-7, with D hard to call. Looked up from germline, CDR1 is SGHVS and CDR2 is FQNEAQ. The CDR3 has 13 amino acids. V was cut by 1 base and J by 7 bases, with 11 bases left in between. CDR3 region: CASSLVARQEQYF. The CDR3 DNA reads TGTGCCAGCAGCTTAGTAGCCCGGCAGGAGCAGTACTTC.

The chain has TRBV5-1 and TRBJ2-3; D is possibly TRBD2 (6 bases). Germline loops: CDR1 SGHRS, CDR2 YFSETQ. With 1 base removed from V and 0 bases from J, the gap between germline ends came to 12 bases. There are 16 residues in the CDR3. The CDR3 region is CASSLPREASTDTQYF. CDR3 sequence (DNA): TGCGCCAGCAGCTTGCCCAGGGAGGCTAGCACAGATACGCAGTATTTT.

A single count supports this clone. The chain has TRBV23-1 and TRBJ2-7; D not certain. TRBV23-1 is reported as an ORF; its role is uncertain. There are 20 residues in the CDR3. V was clipped by 0 bases and J by 9 bases, with 33 bases between them. The CDR3 loop is CASSQSISHTKPQDLFAQYF. In nucleotides, the CDR3 is TGCGCCAGCAGTCAATCAATTAGTCACACCAAACCCCAGGATTTGTTCGCGCAGTACTTC.